This is a list of T cell receptor beta chains from one sample in a study of T cells in Graves' hyperthyroidism and ophthalmopathy. TCRdb called the multiplex PCR reads again in MiXCR, with one record for every CDR3 protein. Here the sample spans approximately 400,000 distinct CDR3 sequences, over 12% being singletons. Sequencing used blood. The receptors were sampled from a man in his forties or fifties with Graves' ophthalmopathy. Each CDR3 is given with its conserved first and last residue. A D gene is named only where the DNA matches it firmly.

cdr3_aa: CASSFLGQFNEQFF
d_call: TRBD1
j_call: TRBJ2-1
v_call: TRBV2

cdr3_aa: CASSPVTSGSLRGELFF
d_call: TRBD2
j_call: TRBJ2-2
v_call: TRBV11-2

cdr3_aa: CSVGAYNEQFF
d_call: NA
j_call: TRBJ2-1
v_call: TRBV29-1

cdr3_aa: CASSSGPEAREQYF
d_call: NA
j_call: TRBJ2-7
v_call: TRBV7-9

cdr3_aa: CASSPLTIARYSEQYF
d_call: NA
j_call: TRBJ2-7
v_call: TRBV7-9

cdr3_aa: CASSIQRASTDTQYF
d_call: NA
j_call: TRBJ2-3
v_call: TRBV19

cdr3_aa: CASSLYQGTANYGYTF
d_call: NA
j_call: TRBJ1-2
v_call: TRBV28

cdr3_aa: CASSLARWGLRLNTEAFF
d_call: NA
j_call: TRBJ1-1
v_call: TRBV7-2

cdr3_aa: CASSVDGRGTYNEQFF
d_call: TRBD1
j_call: TRBJ2-1
v_call: TRBV9

cdr3_aa: CASTQRAGPSSGANVLTF
d_call: NA
j_call: TRBJ2-6
v_call: TRBV7-3

cdr3_aa: CASSPRSGTQETQYF
d_call: NA
j_call: TRBJ2-5
v_call: TRBV14

cdr3_aa: CASSSGQQTRGYTF
d_call: NA
j_call: TRBJ1-2
v_call: TRBV5-1

cdr3_aa: CASSQGESGGGETQYF
d_call: TRBD2
j_call: TRBJ2-5
v_call: TRBV3-1

cdr3_aa: CSASGGFSGKTDEQFF
d_call: NA
j_call: TRBJ2-1
v_call: TRBV20-1

cdr3_aa: CAVGQGAVGELFF
d_call: TRBD1
j_call: TRBJ2-2
v_call: TRBV24-1

cdr3_aa: CASSGQIGETQYF
d_call: NA
j_call: TRBJ2-5
v_call: TRBV2